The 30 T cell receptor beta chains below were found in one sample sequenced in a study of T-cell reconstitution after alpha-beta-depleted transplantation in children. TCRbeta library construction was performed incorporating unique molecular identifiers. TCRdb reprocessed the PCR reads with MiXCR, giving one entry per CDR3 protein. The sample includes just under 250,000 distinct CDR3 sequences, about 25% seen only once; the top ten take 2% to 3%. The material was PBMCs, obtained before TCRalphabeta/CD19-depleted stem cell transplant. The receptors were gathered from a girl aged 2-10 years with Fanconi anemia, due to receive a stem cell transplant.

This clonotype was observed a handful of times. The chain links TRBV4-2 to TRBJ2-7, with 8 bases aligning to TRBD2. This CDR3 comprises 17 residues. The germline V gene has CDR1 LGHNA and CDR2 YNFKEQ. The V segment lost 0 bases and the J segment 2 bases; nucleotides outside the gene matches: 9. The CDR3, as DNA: TGTGCCAGCAGCCAAGACGGCCGTTCCGGGAGGGCCTACGAGCAGTACTTC. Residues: CASSQDGRSGRAYEQYF.

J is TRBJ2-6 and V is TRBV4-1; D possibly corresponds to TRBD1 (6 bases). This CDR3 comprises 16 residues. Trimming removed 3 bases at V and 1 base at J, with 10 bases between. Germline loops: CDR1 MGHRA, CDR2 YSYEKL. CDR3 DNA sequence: TGCGCCAGCAGCCAGACCAGGGGTTCTGGGGCCAACGTCCTGACTTTC. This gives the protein CASSQTRGSGANVLTF.

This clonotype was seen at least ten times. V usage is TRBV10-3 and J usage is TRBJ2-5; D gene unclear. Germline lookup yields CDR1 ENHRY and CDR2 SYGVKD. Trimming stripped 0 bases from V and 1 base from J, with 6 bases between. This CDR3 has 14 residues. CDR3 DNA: TGTGCCATCAGTGAGTCGGGTAGCCAAGAGACCCAGTACTTC. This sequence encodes CAISESGSQETQYF.

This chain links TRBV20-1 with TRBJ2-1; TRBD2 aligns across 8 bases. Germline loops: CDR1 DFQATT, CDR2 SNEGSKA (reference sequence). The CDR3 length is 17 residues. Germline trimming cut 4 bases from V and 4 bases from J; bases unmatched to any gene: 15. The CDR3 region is CSAKGRLASHGYNEQFF. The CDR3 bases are TGCAGTGCTAAAGGCAGACTAGCGAGTCACGGTTACAATGAGCAGTTCTTC.

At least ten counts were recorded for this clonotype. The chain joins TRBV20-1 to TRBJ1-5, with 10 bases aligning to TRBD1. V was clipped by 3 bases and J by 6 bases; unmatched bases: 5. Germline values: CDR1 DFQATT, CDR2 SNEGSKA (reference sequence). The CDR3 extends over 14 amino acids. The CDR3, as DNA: TGCAGTGCTAGGGGGACAGGGGAGAGTCAGCCCCAGCATTTT. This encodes CSARGTGESQPQHF.

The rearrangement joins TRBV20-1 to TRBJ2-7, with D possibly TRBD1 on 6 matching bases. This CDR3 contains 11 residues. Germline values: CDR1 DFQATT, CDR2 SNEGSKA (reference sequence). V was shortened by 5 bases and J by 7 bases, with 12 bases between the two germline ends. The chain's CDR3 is CSADPGEEQYF. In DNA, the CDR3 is TGCAGTGCTGACCCAGGGGAAGAGCAGTACTTC.

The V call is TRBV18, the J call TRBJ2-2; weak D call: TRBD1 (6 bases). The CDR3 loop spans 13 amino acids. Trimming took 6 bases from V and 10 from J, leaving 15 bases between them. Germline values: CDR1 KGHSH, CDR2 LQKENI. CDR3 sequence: CASSPRGTEELFF. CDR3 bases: TGTGCCAGCTCCCCGAGGGGGACGGAGGAGCTGTTTTTT.

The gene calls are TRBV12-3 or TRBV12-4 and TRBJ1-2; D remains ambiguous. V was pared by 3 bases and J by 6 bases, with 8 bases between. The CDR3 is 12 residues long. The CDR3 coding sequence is TGTGCCAGCAGTTTCACAGAGGATGGCTACACCTTC. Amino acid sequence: CASSFTEDGYTF.

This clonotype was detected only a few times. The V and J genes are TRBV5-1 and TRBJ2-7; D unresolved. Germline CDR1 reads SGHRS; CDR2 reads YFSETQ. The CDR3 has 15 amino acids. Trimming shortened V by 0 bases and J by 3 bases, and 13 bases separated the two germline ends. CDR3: CASSLGSRIIYEQYF. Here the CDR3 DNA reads TGCGCCAGCAGCTTGGGGTCCAGGATCATCTACGAGCAGTACTTC. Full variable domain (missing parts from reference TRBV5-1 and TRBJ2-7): KAGVTQTPRYLIKTRGQQVTLSCSPISGHRSVSWYQQTPGQGLQFLFEYFSETQRNKGNFPGRFSGRQFSNSRSEMNVSTLELGDSALYLCASSLGSRIIYEQYFGPGTRLTVT.

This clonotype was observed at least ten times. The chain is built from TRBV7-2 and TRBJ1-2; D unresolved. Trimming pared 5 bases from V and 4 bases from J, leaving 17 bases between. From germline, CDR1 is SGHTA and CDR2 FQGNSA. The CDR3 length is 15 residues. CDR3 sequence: CASSPVIRPLYGYTF. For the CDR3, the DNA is TGTGCCAGCAGCCCAGTGATCCGGCCTCTCTATGGCTACACCTTC.

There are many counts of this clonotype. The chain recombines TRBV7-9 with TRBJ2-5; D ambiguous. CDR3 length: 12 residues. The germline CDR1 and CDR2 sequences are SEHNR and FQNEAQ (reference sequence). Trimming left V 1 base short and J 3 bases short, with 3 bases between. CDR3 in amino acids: CASSLGEETQYF. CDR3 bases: TGTGCCAGCAGCTTAGGGGAAGAGACCCAGTACTTC.

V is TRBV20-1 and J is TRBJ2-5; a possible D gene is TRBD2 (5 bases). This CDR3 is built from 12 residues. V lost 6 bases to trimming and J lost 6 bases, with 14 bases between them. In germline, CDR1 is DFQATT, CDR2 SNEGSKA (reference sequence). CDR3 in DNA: TGCAGTGCCAGGACTGTAAGCCAGACCCAGTACTTC. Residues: CSARTVSQTQYF.

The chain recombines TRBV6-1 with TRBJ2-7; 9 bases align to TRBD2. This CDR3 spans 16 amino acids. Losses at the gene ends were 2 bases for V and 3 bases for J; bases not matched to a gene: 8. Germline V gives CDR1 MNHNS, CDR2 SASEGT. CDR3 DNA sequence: TGTGCCAGCAGTGAAATTGCGGGAGGGCCAGTCTACGAGCAGTACTTC. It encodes CASSEIAGGPVYEQYF.

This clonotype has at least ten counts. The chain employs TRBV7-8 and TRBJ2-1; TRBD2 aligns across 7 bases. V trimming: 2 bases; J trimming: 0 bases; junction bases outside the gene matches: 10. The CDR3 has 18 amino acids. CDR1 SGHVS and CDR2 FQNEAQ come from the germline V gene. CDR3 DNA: TGTGCCAGCAGCTTATACCGCGGGAGTAGGACCTCCTACAATGAGCAGTTCTTC. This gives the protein CASSLYRGSRTSYNEQFF.

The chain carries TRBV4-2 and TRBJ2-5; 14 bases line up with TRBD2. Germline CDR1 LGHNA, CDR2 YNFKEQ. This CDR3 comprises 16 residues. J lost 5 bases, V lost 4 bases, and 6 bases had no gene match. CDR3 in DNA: TGTGCCAGCAGCCGCCCGGGACTAGCGGGAGCGGAGACCCAGTACTTC. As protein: CASSRPGLAGAETQYF.

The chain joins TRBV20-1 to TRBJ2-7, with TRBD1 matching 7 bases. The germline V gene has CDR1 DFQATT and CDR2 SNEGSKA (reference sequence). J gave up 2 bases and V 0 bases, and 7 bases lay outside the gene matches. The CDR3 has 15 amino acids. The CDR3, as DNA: TGCAGTGCTAGAGATCATGGGACAGCTCCCTACGAGCAGTACTTC. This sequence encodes CSARDHGTAPYEQYF.

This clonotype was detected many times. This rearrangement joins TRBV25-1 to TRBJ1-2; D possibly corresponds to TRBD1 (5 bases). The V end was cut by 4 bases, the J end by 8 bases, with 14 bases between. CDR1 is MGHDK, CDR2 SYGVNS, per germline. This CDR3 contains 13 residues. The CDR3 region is CASSVLGDTGYTF. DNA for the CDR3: TGTGCCAGCAGTGTCTTAGGGGATACCGGCTACACCTTC.

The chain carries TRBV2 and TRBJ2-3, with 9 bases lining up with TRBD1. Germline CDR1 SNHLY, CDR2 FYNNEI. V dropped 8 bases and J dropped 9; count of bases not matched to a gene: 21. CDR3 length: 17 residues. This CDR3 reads CASPMGAGTGMVRTQYF. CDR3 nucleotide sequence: TGTGCCAGCCCGATGGGCGCCGGGACAGGGATGGTTAGGACGCAGTATTTT.

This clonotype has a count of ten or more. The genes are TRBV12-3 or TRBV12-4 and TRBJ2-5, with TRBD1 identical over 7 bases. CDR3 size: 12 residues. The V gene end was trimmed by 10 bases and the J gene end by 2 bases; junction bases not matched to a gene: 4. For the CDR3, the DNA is TGTGCCACCCACAGGGGTCAAGAGACCCAGTACTTC. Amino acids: CATHRGQETQYF.

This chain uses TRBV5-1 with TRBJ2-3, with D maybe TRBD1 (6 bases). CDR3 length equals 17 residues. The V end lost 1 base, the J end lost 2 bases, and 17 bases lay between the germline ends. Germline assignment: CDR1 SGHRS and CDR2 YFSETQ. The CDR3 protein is CASSLSPRGHITDTQYF. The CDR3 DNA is TGCGCCAGCAGCTTGAGTCCTAGGGGACATATCACAGATACGCAGTATTTT.

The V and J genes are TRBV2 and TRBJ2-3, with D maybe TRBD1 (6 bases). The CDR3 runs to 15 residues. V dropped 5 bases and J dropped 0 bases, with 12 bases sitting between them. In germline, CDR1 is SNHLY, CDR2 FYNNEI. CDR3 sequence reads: CASSLGQTSTDTQYF. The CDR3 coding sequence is TGTGCCAGCAGTCTCGGACAGACCAGCACAGATACGCAGTATTTT.

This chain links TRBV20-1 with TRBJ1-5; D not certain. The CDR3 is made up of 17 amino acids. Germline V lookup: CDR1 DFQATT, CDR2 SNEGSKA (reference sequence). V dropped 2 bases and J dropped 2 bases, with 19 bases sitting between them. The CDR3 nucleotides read TGCAGTGCTAGACCCGCACTCGGGTTCGTACGCAATCAGCCCCAGCATTTT. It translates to CSARPALGFVRNQPQHF.

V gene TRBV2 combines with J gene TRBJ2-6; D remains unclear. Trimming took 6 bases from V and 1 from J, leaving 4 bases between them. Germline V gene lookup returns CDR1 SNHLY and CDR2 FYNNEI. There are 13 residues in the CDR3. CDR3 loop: CASRGSGANVLTF. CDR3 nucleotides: TGTGCCAGCAGAGGATCTGGGGCCAACGTCCTGACTTTC.

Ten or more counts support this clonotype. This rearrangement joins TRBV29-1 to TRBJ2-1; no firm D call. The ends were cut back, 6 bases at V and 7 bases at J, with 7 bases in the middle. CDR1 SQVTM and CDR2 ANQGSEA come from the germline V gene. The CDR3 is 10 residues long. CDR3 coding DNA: TGCAGCGTGCCCTCAAATGAGCAGTTCTTC. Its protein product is CSVPSNEQFF.

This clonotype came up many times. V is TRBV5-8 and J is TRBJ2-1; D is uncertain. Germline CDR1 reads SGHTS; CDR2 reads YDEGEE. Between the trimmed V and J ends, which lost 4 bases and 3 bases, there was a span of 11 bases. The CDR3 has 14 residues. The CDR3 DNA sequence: TGTGCCAGCAGCCCGTGGGCAAACTACAATGAGCAGTTCTTC. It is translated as CASSPWANYNEQFF.

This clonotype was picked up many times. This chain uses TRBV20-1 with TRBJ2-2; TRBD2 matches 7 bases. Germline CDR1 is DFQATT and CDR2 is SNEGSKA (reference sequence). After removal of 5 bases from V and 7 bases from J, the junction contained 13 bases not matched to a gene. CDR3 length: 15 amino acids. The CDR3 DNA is TGCAGTGCTTTCCGAAGCGGGATTAGGTTCGGGGAGCTGTTTTTT. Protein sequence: CSAFRSGIRFGELFF.

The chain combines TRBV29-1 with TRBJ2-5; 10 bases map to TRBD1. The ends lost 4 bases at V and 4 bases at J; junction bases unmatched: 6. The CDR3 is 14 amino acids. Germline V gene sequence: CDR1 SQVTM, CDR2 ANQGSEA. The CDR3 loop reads CSVGGDRGSETQYF. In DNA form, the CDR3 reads TGCAGCGTTGGCGGGGACAGGGGATCAGAGACCCAGTACTTC. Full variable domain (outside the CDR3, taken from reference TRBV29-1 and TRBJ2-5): SAVISQKPSRDICQRGTSLTIQCQVDSQVTMMFWYRQQPGQSLTLIATANQGSEATYESGFVIDKFPISRPNLTFSTLTVSNMSPEDSSIYLCSVGGDRGSETQYFGPGTRLLVL.

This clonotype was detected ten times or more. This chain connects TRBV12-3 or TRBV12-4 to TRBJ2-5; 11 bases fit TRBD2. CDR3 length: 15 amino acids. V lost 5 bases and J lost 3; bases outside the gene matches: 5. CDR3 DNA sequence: TGTGCCAGCAGTAAAGAACTAGCGGGGGAAGAGACCCAGTACTTC. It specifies CASSKELAGEETQYF.

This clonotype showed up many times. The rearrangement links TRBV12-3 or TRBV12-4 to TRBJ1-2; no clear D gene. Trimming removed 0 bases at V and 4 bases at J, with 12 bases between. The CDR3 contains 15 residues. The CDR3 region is CASSLARTEIYGYTF. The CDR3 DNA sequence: TGTGCCAGCAGTTTAGCGCGAACAGAAATCTATGGCTACACCTTC.

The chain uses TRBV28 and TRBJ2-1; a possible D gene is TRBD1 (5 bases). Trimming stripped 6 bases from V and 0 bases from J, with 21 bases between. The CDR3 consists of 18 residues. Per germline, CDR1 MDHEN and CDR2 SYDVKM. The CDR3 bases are TGTGCCAGCAGGGGGATCTGGGGCGGACCTAGCTCCTACAATGAGCAGTTCTTC. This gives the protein CASRGIWGGPSSYNEQFF.